This T cell receptor (beta chain) was identified in a study of shared clonotypes between healthy human individuals. Trimming took 4 bases from V and 1 from J, leaving 11 bases between them. The CDR3 runs 14 residues. Germline V CDR1 and CDR2: LGHNA, YNFKEQ. Unsorted PBMC contributed approximately 300 ng DNA, tens of thousands of T cell genomes, to each replicate PCR. Per the authors' pipeline: Filtering differed, since immunoSEQ gave only junction sequences and no quality scores. Generated by immunoSEQ multiplex PCR, the TCRdb table keeps only in-frame clones and is missing some. V and J calls and clone size are as listed in that table; D and trimming were resolved from the DNA. The sample contains 75,000 to 100,000 clones, less than 60% of which appear only once.

Sequencing was done on a sample of PBMCs. The receptor was derived from a middle-aged woman in good health. Some clones in this sample may be carry-over from other donors' samples. The chain has TRBV4-2 and TRBJ2-7; D is perhaps TRBD2 (5 bases). The CDR3 loop reads CASSPRRPSYEQYF. CDR3 coding DNA: TGTGCCAGCAGCCCGAGGAGGCCATCCTACGAGCAGTACTTC.